Sequencing of this T cell receptor (beta chain) was carried out in a study of cytomegalovirus exposure and HLA in healthy donors. Findings and caveats of the study: TRBV6-2, TRBV6-3 and other indistinguishable V segments were excluded. Most TCRs appeared rarely, but some public TCRs recurred in many donors.

Primers for the PCR totalled 60 Vbeta and 13 Jbeta. Produced via immunoSEQ multiplex PCR; TCRdb's table is partial and in-frame only. This sample has tens of thousands of clones, with just over 75% found just once. Remarks on this clone: The antigen remains undetermined.

This CDR3 has 15 amino acids. Germline V CDR1 and CDR2: MGHRA, YSYEKL. V lost 0 bases and J lost 6, with 14 bases in between. The sample was PBMCs. This sequence originates from a man aged 25-45 years in good health and CMV-seronegative. V and J are TRBV4-1 and TRBJ1-2; tentatively, D is TRBD1 (6 bases). The CDR3 nucleotides read TGCGCCAGCAGCCAAGATCAGGGGCGCCAAAATGGCTACACCTTC. The encoded protein is CASSQDQGRQNGYTF.